Below are 19 T cell receptor beta chains sequenced from a single sample in a study of blood T cell repertoires in COVID-19. Libraries were prepared by immunoSEQ multiplex PCR; TCRdb keeps only in-frame clonotypes and omits some of them. In the table there are some 58,000 clones, about nine tenths of which are singletons. Sequencing input: peripheral blood. The source is a middle-aged man with acute or convalescent COVID-19.

This CDR3 is CASSESRVGGAFF. The CDR3 DNA reads as TGCGCCAGCAGTGAGTCGAGGGTCGGAGGAGCTTTCTTT. The rearrangement joins TRBV10-1 to TRBJ1-1; D unresolved. Germline assignment: CDR1 WNHNN and CDR2 SYGVQD (reference sequence). This CDR3 contains 13 residues. The germline V and J ends were trimmed by 0 bases and 10 bases, with 12 bases remaining between them.

The chain couples TRBV7-9 to TRBJ2-4; TRBD2 matches 8 bases. The CDR3 sequence is 13 residues long. Germline CDR1 SEHNR, CDR2 FQNEAQ (reference sequence). Unmatched junction bases numbered 4, after V lost 6 bases and J lost 6 bases. The CDR3 DNA is TGTGCCAGCAGAAGCGGGAGCACAAACATTCAGTACTTC. Translation gives CASRSGSTNIQYF.

V gene TRBV6-5 combines with J gene TRBJ1-6; 7 bases line up with TRBD1. CDR1 and CDR2 from the germline V gene are MNHEY and SVGAGI. V shed 8 bases, J shed 10 bases, and the junction held 11 bases outside the gene matches. The CDR3 loop spans 14 amino acids. The CDR3 DNA is TGTGCCAGCGGGTATCAGGGGGATCGGTCACCCCTCCACTTT. Translating it yields CASGYQGDRSPLHF.

This clone appeared a few times. The chain couples TRBV19 to TRBJ1-5, with no clear D. The germline CDR1 and CDR2 sequences are LNHDA and SQIVND (reference sequence). Trimming removed 7 bases from V and 1 base from J, with 14 bases in between. This CDR3 contains 15 residues. CDR3 residues: CASTQNSGSNQPQHF. The DNA of the CDR3 is TGTGCCAGTACCCAAAACTCAGGCAGCAATCAGCCCCAGCATTTT.

The chain joins TRBV5-1 to TRBJ2-6; D is undetermined. Trimming stripped 6 bases from V and 1 base from J, with 17 bases between. Per the germline V gene, CDR1 is SGHRS and CDR2 is YFSETQ. This CDR3 has 17 amino acids. The CDR3 sequence is CASTLNRLFSGANVLTF. CDR3 coding DNA: TGCGCCAGCACCTTAAACCGACTGTTTTCTGGGGCCAACGTCCTGACTTTC.

The chain uses TRBV5-1 and TRBJ2-2; D unclear. Trimming removed 4 bases from V and 3 bases from J, with 13 bases in between. The germline CDR1 and CDR2 sequences are SGHRS and YFSETQ. This CDR3 has 15 residues. This CDR3 is CASSSRGVDTGELFF. The CDR3 nucleotides are TGCGCCAGCAGCAGTAGAGGCGTGGACACCGGGGAGCTGTTTTTT.

The chain joins TRBV12-3 or TRBV12-4 to TRBJ1-2, with D uncertain. The CDR3 spans 12 residues. Trimming left V 3 bases short and J 5 bases short, with 7 bases between. The CDR3 nucleotides are TGTGCCAGCAGTTTTCCGGGGTATGGCTACACCTTC. It is translated as CASSFPGYGYTF.

The J gene is TRBJ2-1, the V gene TRBV7-2, with D perhaps TRBD2 (5 bases). Germline CDR1 SGHTA, CDR2 FQGNSA. The CDR3 covers 11 residues. The V gene lost 5 bases and the J gene lost 15 bases, with 14 bases spanning the gap. The CDR3 loop reads CASSSSASLFF. CDR3 coding DNA: TGTGCCAGCAGCAGCAGCGCTAGCCTGTTCTTC.

The chain has TRBV5-4 and TRBJ2-1; possibly TRBD1 for D (6 bases). Trimming took 0 bases from V and 4 from J, leaving 14 bases between them. This CDR3 has 16 amino acids. Germline-derived CDR1 and CDR2 are SGHNT and YYREEE (reference sequence). The CDR3 here is CASSLARGIGYNEQFF. CDR3 DNA sequence: TGTGCCAGCAGCTTGGCCAGGGGAATTGGATACAATGAGCAGTTCTTC.

The chain recombines TRBV5-4 with TRBJ2-5, with D possibly TRBD2 on 6 matching bases. V was pared by 1 base and J by 4 bases, with 8 bases between. This CDR3 comprises 13 residues. Per germline, CDR1 SGHNT and CDR2 YYREEE (reference sequence). In DNA, the CDR3 is TGTGCCAGCAGCTTGAGGGGAGGAGAGACCCAGTACTTC. Encoded protein: CASSLRGGETQYF.

The chain employs TRBV28 and TRBJ1-1; 7 bases line up with TRBD1. The CDR3 is 13 residues long. The germline gives CDR1 MDHEN, CDR2 SYDVKM. Losses at the gene ends were 2 bases for V and 7 bases for J; bases not matched to a gene: 4. CDR3 DNA: TGTGCCAGCAGTTTACAGGGGGTCCTTGAAGCTTTCTTT. Translation gives CASSLQGVLEAFF.

This rearrangement joins TRBV27 to TRBJ1-2, with D perhaps TRBD1 (5 bases). The V gene lost 3 bases and the J gene lost 2 bases, with 10 bases spanning the gap. Germline-derived CDR1 and CDR2 are MNHEY and SMNVEV (reference sequence). This CDR3 contains 14 residues. The CDR3 is CASSFRQHNYGYTF. The CDR3 DNA reads TGTGCCAGCAGTTTCAGACAGCACAACTATGGCTACACCTTC.

This clone was observed a single time. The V gene is TRBV5-1, the J gene TRBJ1-2, with a weak D call TRBD1 (5 bases). V gave up 3 bases and J gave up 4 bases, with 19 bases separating them. This CDR3 contains 16 residues. Germline CDR1 reads SGHRS; CDR2 reads YFSETQ. The CDR3 DNA follows: TGCGCCAGCAGCTCCCGAGAGACAGATGGAATCTATGGCTACACCTTC. Translation gives CASSSRETDGIYGYTF.

CDR3 sequence reads: CSVEEDLSNYGYTF. In nucleotides, the CDR3 is TGCAGCGTTGAAGAGGACTTATCTAACTATGGCTACACCTTC. This chain uses TRBV29-1 with TRBJ1-2; D gene uncertain. The CDR3 runs 14 residues. From germline, CDR1 is SQVTM and CDR2 ANQGSEA. The V gene lost 0 bases and the J gene lost 0 bases, with 8 bases spanning the gap.

V and J are TRBV5-1 and TRBJ1-1; TRBD1 agrees at 8 bases. The CDR3 has 15 residues. V lost 5 bases to trimming and J lost 4 bases; unmatched junction nucleotides: 10. CDR1 SGHRS and CDR2 YFSETQ come from the germline V gene. As DNA, the CDR3 is TGCGCCAGCAGTCTTGCAAGTACAGGGGGCACTGAAGCTTTCTTT. The encoded protein is CASSLASTGGTEAFF.

This clone was counted a few times. The chain links TRBV20-1 to TRBJ2-3; D is undetermined. Between the trimmed V and J ends, which lost 4 bases and 3 bases, there was a span of 5 bases. This CDR3 is 11 amino acids long. Per germline, CDR1 DFQATT and CDR2 SNEGSKA (reference sequence). The DNA of the CDR3 is TGCAGTGCTAAGCGTACAGATACGCAGTATTTT. Amino acids: CSAKRTDTQYF.

This sequence joins TRBV4-3 and TRBJ2-1; 15 bases are a match to TRBD2. The CDR3 contains 18 residues. Germline assignment: CDR1 LGHNA and CDR2 YSLEER. The J segment lost 0 bases and the V segment lost 3 bases, leaving 3 bases of the junction unmatched. CDR3 nucleotide sequence: TGCGCCAGCAGCCACGGACTAGCGGGAGGGAGCTCCTACAATGAGCAGTTCTTC. This gives the protein CASSHGLAGGSSYNEQFF.

V usage is TRBV2 and J usage is TRBJ2-3; 9 bases are a match to TRBD1. The ends lost 3 bases at V and 3 bases at J; junction bases unmatched: 10. The CDR3 has 17 residues. Germline V gives CDR1 SNHLY, CDR2 FYNNEI. The CDR3 nucleotides are TGTGCCAGCAGTGAGGGGTTAGGACAGGGGCTAACAGATACGCAGTATTTT. Protein product: CASSEGLGQGLTDTQYF.

J is TRBJ1-3 and V is TRBV7-8; D uncertain. The germline V and J ends were trimmed by 2 bases and 3 bases, with 8 bases remaining between them. From germline, CDR1 is SGHVS and CDR2 FQNEAQ. The CDR3 extends over 14 amino acids. Here the CDR3 reads CASSLMHSGNTIYF. CDR3 DNA sequence: TGTGCCAGCAGCTTAATGCACAGTGGAAACACCATATATTTT.